The 24 T cell receptor beta chains presented below share a single source sample, sequenced in a study of blood T cell repertoires in COVID-19. The assay was immunoSEQ multiplex PCR, and TCRdb's table has in-frame clones only and misses some. The data contain 100,000 to 150,000 clones, approximately 88% of them seen just once; the ten biggest clones take up around 10%. What was sequenced was peripheral blood. The receptor set was obtained from a man in his forties or fifties with acute or convalescent COVID-19.

The rearrangement links TRBV27 to TRBJ1-4, with 7 nucleotides matching TRBD1. The germline gives CDR1 MNHEY, CDR2 SMNVEV (reference sequence). CDR3 length equals 17 residues. Germline trimming cut 5 bases from V and 6 bases from J; bases unmatched to any gene: 15. The CDR3 DNA follows: TGTGCCAGCAGTAGAGGAAAAGGGGGCATAAAGTATGAAAAACTGTTTTTT. Translated, it gives CASSRGKGGIKYEKLFF.

For this clone: The same CDR3 also results from other DNA sequences found in this sample. This chain connects TRBV29-1 to TRBJ1-1, with D maybe TRBD1 (6 bases). From germline, CDR1 is SQVTM and CDR2 ANQGSEA. The CDR3 has 13 residues. The CDR3 region is CSATPGANTEAFF. For the CDR3, the DNA is TGCAGTGCCACCCCAGGGGCGAACACTGAAGCTTTCTTT.

The chain is built from TRBV5-1 and TRBJ1-1; TRBD1 matches at 7 bases. Germline loops: CDR1 SGHRS, CDR2 YFSETQ. The CDR3 has 15 amino acids. The V segment lost 3 bases and the J segment 5 bases; nucleotides outside the gene matches: 10. The CDR3 loop reads CASSSEGQPGTEAFF. The CDR3 nucleotides read TGCGCCAGCAGCTCAGAGGGACAGCCAGGTACTGAAGCTTTCTTT.

The chain recombines TRBV7-8 with TRBJ1-6; D perhaps matches TRBD1 (5 bases). V was trimmed by 1 base and J by 8 bases, leaving 9 bases between them. CDR1 is SGHVS, CDR2 FQNEAQ, per germline. This CDR3 is 14 amino acids long. CDR3: CASSLGGLDSPLHF. DNA of the CDR3: TGTGCCAGCAGCTTAGGGGGCTTAGATTCACCCCTCCACTTT. The complete variable domain, with remaining parts taken from reference TRBV7-8 and TRBJ1-6, reads GAGVSQSPRYKVAKRGQDVALRCDPISGHVSLFWYQQALGQGPEFLTYFQNEAQLDKSGLPSDRFFAERPEGSVSTLKIQRTQQEDSAVYLCASSLGGLDSPLHFGNGTRLTVT.

The chain is built from TRBV5-1 and TRBJ1-4, with a tentative D call TRBD1 (6 bases). With 2 bases removed from V and 4 bases from J, the gap between germline ends came to 9 bases. This CDR3 has 14 residues. Germline loops: CDR1 SGHRS, CDR2 YFSETQ. CDR3 DNA: TGCGCCAGCAGCTTACAGGGATTTAATGAAAAACTGTTTTTT. Translation: CASSLQGFNEKLFF.

The CDR3 reads CASSVDRGAVAFF. As DNA, the CDR3 is TGTGCCAGCAGCGTGGACAGAGGAGCGGTAGCTTTCTTT. J is TRBJ1-1 and V is TRBV5-4, with a weak D call TRBD1 (6 bases). From germline, CDR1 is SGHNT and CDR2 YYREEE (reference sequence). V was shortened by 4 bases and J by 10 bases, with 17 bases between the two germline ends. The CDR3 loop spans 13 amino acids.

The chain employs TRBV5-4 and TRBJ1-6; possible D gene TRBD1, 6 bases. The CDR3 contains 15 residues. Per the germline V gene, CDR1 is SGHNT and CDR2 is YYREEE (reference sequence). Trimming removed 4 bases from V and 5 bases from J, with 13 bases in between. The CDR3 DNA sequence: TGTGCCAGCAGCGCCAGGGAGGGGGATAATTCACCCCTCCACTTT. It yields the protein CASSAREGDNSPLHF.

This rearrangement joins TRBV28 to TRBJ1-4; D possibly corresponds to TRBD1 (5 bases). Trimming left V 4 bases short and J 7 bases short, with 13 bases between. Germline values: CDR1 MDHEN, CDR2 SYDVKM. This CDR3 spans 14 amino acids. CDR3 sequence: CASSSSGRAEKLFF. The CDR3 region has the DNA TGTGCCAGCAGTTCCTCGGGCAGGGCTGAAAAACTGTTTTTT.

The genes are TRBV5-1 and TRBJ2-2, with D maybe TRBD1 (6 bases). Per the germline V gene, CDR1 is SGHRS and CDR2 is YFSETQ. The CDR3 has 14 residues. V lost 6 bases and J lost 0, with 9 bases in between. The CDR3 nucleotides are TGCGCCAGCAAAGAGGGGGCGAACACCGGGGAGCTGTTTTTT. Residues: CASKEGANTGELFF.

V is TRBV5-1 and J is TRBJ1-3, with TRBD1 matching over 8 bases. The trim removed 2 bases at V and 3 bases at J, leaving 1 base unmatched. The germline gives CDR1 SGHRS, CDR2 YFSETQ. The CDR3 is made up of 14 amino acids. This CDR3 is CASSFDRGGNTIYF. The CDR3 DNA sequence: TGCGCCAGCAGCTTCGACAGGGGTGGAAACACCATATATTTT.

This clone was seen only once. V gene TRBV24-1 combines with J gene TRBJ1-5; D is perhaps TRBD1 (6 bases). V was shortened by 4 bases and J by 4 bases, with 13 bases between the two germline ends. The germline V gene has CDR1 KGHDR and CDR2 SFDVKD. CDR3 length equals 15 residues. The DNA of the CDR3 is TGTGCCACCAGTGACCCCGGGACACCAAATCAGCCCCAGCATTTT. It translates to CATSDPGTPNQPQHF.

V usage is TRBV12-3 or TRBV12-4 and J usage is TRBJ1-1; D may be TRBD1 (6 bases). The CDR3 loop spans 13 amino acids. The V gene lost 4 bases and the J gene lost 8 bases, with 14 bases spanning the gap. The CDR3 sequence: CASSSPGQREAFF. CDR3 sequence (DNA): TGTGCCAGCAGTTCTCCGGGACAAAGGGAAGCTTTCTTT.

The rearrangement joins TRBV7-9 to TRBJ1-1; D is unclear. Germline CDR1 is SEHNR and CDR2 is FQNEAQ (reference sequence). V was pared by 3 bases and J by 0 bases, with 5 bases between. This CDR3 is 13 amino acids long. CDR3 amino acids: CASSFRLNTEAFF. Written as DNA, the CDR3 is TGTGCCAGCAGCTTTCGTCTGAACACTGAAGCTTTCTTT.

The chain uses TRBV18 and TRBJ2-3; 10 nucleotides align to TRBD1. The germline V gene encodes CDR1 KGHSH and CDR2 LQKENI. This CDR3 comprises 16 residues. The J segment lost 4 bases and the V segment lost 3 bases, leaving 7 bases of the junction unmatched. CDR3 loop: CASSPGDRGFADTQYF. For the CDR3, the DNA is TGTGCCAGCTCACCTGGGGACAGGGGTTTCGCAGATACGCAGTATTTT.

This chain uses TRBV21-1 with TRBJ1-5; the DNA was not compared with TRBD1, the D call given in the table. TRBV21-1 is designated a pseudogene. The CDR3 covers 20 residues. The chain's CDR3 is CASSKVEQGRFFDSNQPQHF. The CDR3 DNA is TGTGCCAGCAGCAAAGTGGAACAGGGTCGCTTTTTCGATAGCAATCAGCCCCAGCATTTT.

V gene TRBV2 combines with J gene TRBJ2-5, with 9 positions matching TRBD2. With 5 bases clipped from V and 3 bases from J, the junction kept 7 bases outside the gene matches. The V gene's germline CDR1 is SNHLY and CDR2 FYNNEI. This CDR3 has 15 amino acids. CDR3 sequence: CASSFRLAEKETQYF. CDR3 nucleotides: TGTGCCAGCAGTTTCCGACTAGCGGAGAAAGAGACCCAGTACTTC.

V is TRBV28 and J is TRBJ2-7; TRBD1 matches at 7 bases. V lost 10 bases to trimming and J lost 2 bases; unmatched junction nucleotides: 5. The CDR3 spans 12 residues. In germline, CDR1 is MDHEN, CDR2 SYDVKM. The DNA of the CDR3 is TGTGCCACCTGGACAGGAGCCTACGAGCAGTACTTC. This gives the protein CATWTGAYEQYF. The whole variable domain, filled in from reference TRBV28 and TRBJ2-7, reads DVKVTQSSRYLVKRTGEKVFLECVQDMDHENMFWYRQDPGLGLRLIYFSYDVKMKEKGDIPEGYSVSREKKERFSLILESASTNQTSMYLCATWTGAYEQYFGPGTRLTVT.

CDR3 residues: CASSSGQGAGYGYTF. The CDR3 bases are TGTGCCAGCTCAAGCGGACAGGGCGCGGGCTATGGCTACACCTTC. V usage is TRBV18 and J usage is TRBJ1-2, with TRBD1 matching 8 bases. Germline V CDR1 and CDR2: KGHSH, LQKENI. V dropped 5 bases and J dropped 4; count of bases not matched to a gene: 9. The CDR3 is 15 amino acids. The full variable domain, in which reference TRBV18 and TRBJ1-2 provide the parts outside the CDR3, is NAGVMQNPRHLVRRRGQEARLRCSPMKGHSHVYWYRQLPEEGLKFMVYLQKENIIDESGMPKERFSAEFPKEGPSILRIQQVVRGDSAAYFCASSSGQGAGYGYTFGSGTRLTVV.

The CDR3 is CASSVNSRNYGYTF. CDR3 DNA sequence: TGTGCCAGCAGCGTGAACAGCCGGAACTATGGCTACACCTTC. This rearrangement joins TRBV9 to TRBJ1-2; D gene ambiguous. Germline V gene sequence: CDR1 SGDLS, CDR2 YYNGEE. The germline V and J ends were trimmed by 2 bases and 2 bases, with 10 bases remaining between them. The CDR3 consists of 14 residues. Complete variable domain (other parts from reference TRBV9 and TRBJ1-2): DSGVTQTPKHLITATGQRVTLRCSPRSGDLSVYWYQQSLDQGLQFLIQYYNGEERAKGNILERFSAQQFPDLHSELNLSSLELGDSALYFCASSVNSRNYGYTFGSGTRLTVV.

V usage is TRBV30 and J usage is TRBJ2-7; D is unresolved. CDR1 and CDR2 from the germline V gene are GTSNPN and SVGIG (reference sequence). V was shortened by 8 bases and J by 6 bases, with 11 bases between the two germline ends. The CDR3 spans 10 residues. CDR3 amino acids: CAATTSEQYF. In DNA, the CDR3 is TGTGCCGCTACGACTTCCGAGCAGTACTTC. Full variable domain (missing parts from reference TRBV30 and TRBJ2-7): SQTIHQWPATLVQPVGSPLSLECTVEGTSNPNLYWYRQAAGRGLQLLFYSVGIGQISSEVPQNLSASRPQDRQFILSSKKLLLSDSGFYLCAATTSEQYFGPGTRLTVT.

This chain connects TRBV9 to TRBJ2-5, with D hard to call. V was trimmed by 1 base and J by 2 bases, leaving 12 bases between them. This CDR3 comprises 15 residues. Germline CDR1 is SGDLS and CDR2 is YYNGEE. CDR3 bases: TGTGCCAGCAGCGTAAGCCCCGTCAGGCAAGAGACCCAGTACTTC. Translation gives CASSVSPVRQETQYF.

This chain connects TRBV7-2 to TRBJ2-3; no clear D. Germline CDR1 SGHTA, CDR2 FQGNSA. The CDR3 covers 15 residues. Between the trimmed V and J ends, which lost 3 bases and 1 base, there was a span of 11 bases. CDR3 sequence reads: CASSLSRLGTDTQYF. The DNA for the CDR3 is TGTGCCAGCAGCTTGTCTCGGCTAGGCACAGATACGCAGTATTTT.

The gene calls are TRBV3-1 (or the pseudogene TRBV3-2) and TRBJ1-2, with 11 nucleotides matching TRBD1. The CDR3 runs 15 residues. The V gene end was trimmed by 4 bases and the J gene end by 8 bases; junction bases not matched to a gene: 9. Germline values: CDR1 LGHDT, CDR2 YNNKEL (reference sequence). The CDR3 region is CASSLSDRGLKGYTF. CDR3 coding DNA: TGTGCCAGCAGCCTTTCGGACAGGGGGCTCAAGGGCTACACCTTC.

This chain joins TRBV28 and TRBJ1-1; TRBD1 matches 9 bases. Germline assignment: CDR1 MDHEN and CDR2 SYDVKM. The CDR3 loop spans 18 amino acids. V was pared by 7 bases and J by 4 bases, with 19 bases of the junction left unmatched. CDR3 DNA sequence: TGTGCCAGCAACCCATCCGGGACAGGGTCGTCGGGGCGCACTGAAGCTTTCTTT. It yields the protein CASNPSGTGSSGRTEAFF.